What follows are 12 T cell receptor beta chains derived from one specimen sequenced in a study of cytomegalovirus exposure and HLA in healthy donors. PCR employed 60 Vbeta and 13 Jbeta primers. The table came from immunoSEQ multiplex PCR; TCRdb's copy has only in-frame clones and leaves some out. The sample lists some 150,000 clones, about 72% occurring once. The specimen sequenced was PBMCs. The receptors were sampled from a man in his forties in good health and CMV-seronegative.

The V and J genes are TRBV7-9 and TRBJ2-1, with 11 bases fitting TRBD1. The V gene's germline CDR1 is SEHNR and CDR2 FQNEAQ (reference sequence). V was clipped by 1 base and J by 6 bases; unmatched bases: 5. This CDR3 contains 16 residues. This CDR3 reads CASSLVGGTGGNEQFF. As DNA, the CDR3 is TGTGCCAGCAGCTTAGTAGGCGGGACAGGGGGCAATGAGCAGTTCTTC.

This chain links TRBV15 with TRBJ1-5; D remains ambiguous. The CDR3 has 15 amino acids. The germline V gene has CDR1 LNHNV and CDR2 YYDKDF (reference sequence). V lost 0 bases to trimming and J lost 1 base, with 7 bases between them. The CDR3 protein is CATSRDPRSNQPQHF. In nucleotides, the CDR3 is TGTGCCACCAGCAGAGATCCGCGGAGCAATCAGCCCCAGCATTTT.

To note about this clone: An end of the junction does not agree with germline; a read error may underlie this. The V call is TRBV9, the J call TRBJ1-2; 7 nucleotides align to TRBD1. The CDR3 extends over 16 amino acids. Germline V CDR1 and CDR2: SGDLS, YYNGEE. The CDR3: CASSPPEEDRASGYPF. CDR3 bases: TGTGCCAGCAGCCCCCCCGAGGAAGACAGGGCTAGTGGCTACCCCTTC.

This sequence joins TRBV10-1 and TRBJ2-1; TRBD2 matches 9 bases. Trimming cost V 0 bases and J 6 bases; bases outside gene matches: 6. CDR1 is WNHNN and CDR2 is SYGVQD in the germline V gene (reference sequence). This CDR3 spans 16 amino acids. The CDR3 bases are TGCGCCAGCAGTGAGTCGAAGGCGGGGGGGGTCAATGAGCAGTTCTTC. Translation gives CASSESKAGGVNEQFF.

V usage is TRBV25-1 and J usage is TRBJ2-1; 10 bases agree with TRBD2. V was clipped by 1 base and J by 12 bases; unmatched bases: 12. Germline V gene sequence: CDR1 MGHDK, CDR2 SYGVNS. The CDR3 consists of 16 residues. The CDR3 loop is CASSESYSSGRLRQFF. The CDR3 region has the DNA TGTGCCAGCAGTGAATCCTACTCTAGCGGGAGACTTCGGCAGTTCTTC.

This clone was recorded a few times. CDR3 in amino acids: CASSERAATNYEQYF. CDR3 sequence (DNA): TGTGCCAGTAGCGAGAGGGCAGCCACTAACTACGAGCAGTACTTC. This chain links TRBV19 with TRBJ2-7, with D possibly being TRBD2 (5 bases). The germline V gene has CDR1 LNHDA and CDR2 SQIVND (reference sequence). This CDR3 region has 15 residues. V was pared by 6 bases and J by 3 bases, with 18 bases between.

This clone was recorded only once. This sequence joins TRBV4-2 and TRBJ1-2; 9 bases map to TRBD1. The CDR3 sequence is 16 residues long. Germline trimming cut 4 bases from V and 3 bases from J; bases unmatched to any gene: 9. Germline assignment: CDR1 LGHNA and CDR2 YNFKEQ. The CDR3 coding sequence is TGTGCCAGCAGCCTAAGAGAGGGACAGGGCGACTATGGCTACACCTTC. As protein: CASSLREGQGDYGYTF.

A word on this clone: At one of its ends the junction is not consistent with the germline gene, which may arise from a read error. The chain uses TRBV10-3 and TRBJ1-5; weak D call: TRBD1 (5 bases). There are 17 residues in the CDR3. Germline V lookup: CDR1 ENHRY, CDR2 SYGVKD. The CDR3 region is CASSVEPWDYSNQPQHF. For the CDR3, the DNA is TGTGCCAGCAGTGTGGAACCCTGGGACTATAGCAATCAGCCCCAGCATTTT.

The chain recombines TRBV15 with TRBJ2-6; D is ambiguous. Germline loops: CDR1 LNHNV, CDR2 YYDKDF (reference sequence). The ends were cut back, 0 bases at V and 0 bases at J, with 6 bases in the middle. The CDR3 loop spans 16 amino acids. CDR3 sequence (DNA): TGTGCCACCAGCAGAGATCTGTACTCTGGGGCCAACGTCCTGACTTTC. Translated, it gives CATSRDLYSGANVLTF.

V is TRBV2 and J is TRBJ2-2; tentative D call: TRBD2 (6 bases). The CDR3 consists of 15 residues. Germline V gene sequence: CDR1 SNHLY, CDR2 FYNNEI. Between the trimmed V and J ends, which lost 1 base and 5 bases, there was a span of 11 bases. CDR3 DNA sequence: TGTGCCAGCAGTGAAGGGCTGGCGGGGACCGGGGAGCTGTTTTTT. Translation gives CASSEGLAGTGELFF.

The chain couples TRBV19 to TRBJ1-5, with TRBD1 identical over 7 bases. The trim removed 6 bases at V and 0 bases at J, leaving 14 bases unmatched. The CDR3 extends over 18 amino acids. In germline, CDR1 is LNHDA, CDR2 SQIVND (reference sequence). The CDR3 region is CASSQGLGDRYSNQPQHF. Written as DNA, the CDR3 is TGTGCCAGTAGCCAAGGGCTGGGGGACAGATATAGCAATCAGCCCCAGCATTTT.

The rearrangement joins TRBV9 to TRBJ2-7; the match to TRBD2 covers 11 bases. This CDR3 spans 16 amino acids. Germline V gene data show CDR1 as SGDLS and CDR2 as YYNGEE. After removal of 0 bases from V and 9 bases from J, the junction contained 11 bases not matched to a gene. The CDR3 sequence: CASSVGGLAGGKRQYF. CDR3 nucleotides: TGTGCCAGCAGCGTAGGAGGCCTAGCGGGGGGAAAGAGGCAGTACTTC.